This T cell receptor beta chain originates from a study of T-cell memory formation after mild COVID-19. Study-wide findings and caveats: Shrinking CD4+ clones were chiefly CM and EM; CD8+ ones were chiefly EMRA. Balance between CD4 and CD8 was seen in clones contracting day 15 to 85, and a CD4+ lean was seen in later expanders.

TCRdb itself ran the 5' RACE reads through MiXCR, one entry per CDR3 protein. This sample has 450,000 or so distinct CDR3 sequences; roughly 25% occur once, and the top ten carry 12%. As regards this clonotype: Its specificity is not known.

Per germline, CDR1 SGHRS and CDR2 YFSETQ. The V segment lost 3 bases and the J segment 0 bases; nucleotides outside the gene matches: 5. CDR3 length equals 15 residues. The chain links TRBV5-1 to TRBJ2-7; TRBD1 matches at 8 bases. The sample comprised PBMCs or a T cell subset sorted from them (not recorded which). The TCR comes from an adult woman who had mild COVID-19 (a few samples of this study predate the infection). Cell type and time point are not known. The CDR3 spells CASSWGDRSSYEQYF. CDR3 bases: TGCGCCAGCAGCTGGGGGGACAGGAGCTCCTACGAGCAGTACTTC.